The next 25 T cell receptor beta chains were all read from a single sample in a study of T cell clonotyping in hematopoietic cell transplantation. Libraries were prepared by immunoSEQ multiplex PCR; TCRdb keeps only in-frame clonotypes and omits some of them. In the table there are several thousand clones, approximately 96% of which are singletons. The sequencing used peripheral blood mononuclear cells, collected 100 days after allogeneic stem cell transplant. The receptors shown here come from a male patient aged 60-70 years who had an allogeneic stem cell transplant from a related donor, so the T cells may come from the graft donor. Some clones in this sample may be carry-over from other donors' samples.

V and J are TRBV13 and TRBJ1-3; possibly TRBD1 for D (6 bases). Germline lookup yields CDR1 PRHDT and CDR2 FYEKMQ (reference sequence). The length of the CDR3 is 13 residues. V lost 7 bases and J 2 bases, leaving 9 bases between the germline ends. The CDR3 loop is CASKTGTGNTIYF. Written as DNA, the CDR3 is TGTGCCAGCAAAACAGGGACTGGAAACACCATATATTTT.

The chain carries TRBV19 and TRBJ1-2, with D unclear. The CDR3 runs 12 residues. Germline CDR1 reads LNHDA; CDR2 reads SQIVND (reference sequence). Trimming pared 7 bases from V and 4 bases from J, leaving 10 bases between. Written as DNA, the CDR3 is TGTGCCAGTATTGGCGGTCCCTATGGCTACACCTTC. Amino acid sequence: CASIGGPYGYTF.

CDR3 protein: CASSLSQVTGELFF. DNA of the CDR3: TGTGCCAGCAGTTTATCCCAGGTTACCGGGGAGCTGTTTTTT. The chain employs TRBV28 and TRBJ2-2; D gene uncertain. The CDR3 spans 14 residues. CDR1 MDHEN and CDR2 SYDVKM come from the germline V gene. With 1 base removed from V and 5 bases from J, the gap between germline ends came to 8 bases.

The chain is built from TRBV30 and TRBJ1-6, with D hard to call. Germline CDR1 GTSNPN, CDR2 SVGIG (reference sequence). With 5 bases removed from V and 14 bases from J, the gap between germline ends came to 13 bases. The CDR3 contains 11 residues. The CDR3 region has the DNA TGTGCCTGGGGGCAGGACCAAACCCTCCACTTT. Translated, it gives CAWGQDQTLHF. The variable domain in full, completed from reference TRBV30 and TRBJ1-6, reads SQTIHQWPATLVQPVGSPLSLECTVEGTSNPNLYWYRQAAGRGLQLLFYSVGIGQISSEVPQNLSASRPQDRQFILSSKKLLLSDSGFYLCAWGQDQTLHFGNGTRLTVT.

The chain employs TRBV27 and TRBJ1-6; a weak D match, TRBD1 (6 bases). This CDR3 contains 18 residues. Germline V gene lookup returns CDR1 MNHEY and CDR2 SMNVEV (reference sequence). With 5 bases removed from V and 0 bases from J, the gap between germline ends came to 17 bases. CDR3 loop: CASSQPTGGGSYNSPLHF. As DNA, the CDR3 is TGTGCCAGCAGTCAACCGACGGGGGGCGGCTCCTATAATTCACCCCTCCACTTT.

The gene calls are TRBV5-1 and TRBJ1-2; D possibly corresponds to TRBD1 (6 bases). V was cut by 4 bases and J by 2 bases, with 9 bases left in between. The CDR3 runs to 13 residues. Per the germline V gene, CDR1 is SGHRS and CDR2 is YFSETQ. The CDR3, as DNA: TGCGCCAGCAGCCGGACAGCAAACTATGGCTACACCTTC. This encodes CASSRTANYGYTF. The variable domain in full, completed from reference TRBV5-1 and TRBJ1-2, reads KAGVTQTPRYLIKTRGQQVTLSCSPISGHRSVSWYQQTPGQGLQFLFEYFSETQRNKGNFPGRFSGRQFSNSRSEMNVSTLELGDSALYLCASSRTANYGYTFGSGTRLTVV.

This sequence joins TRBV5-6 and TRBJ1-2, with D possibly TRBD1 on 5 matching bases. Trimming stripped 2 bases from V and 6 bases from J, with 11 bases between. The CDR3 is 13 amino acids. Germline V gene lookup returns CDR1 SGHDT and CDR2 YYEEEE. CDR3 in amino acids: CASSFAGMDGYTF. The DNA for the CDR3 is TGTGCCAGCAGCTTTGCAGGGATGGATGGCTACACCTTC.

Points on this clone: Germline is not matched at one junction end, which may reflect a read error. This chain connects TRBV7-3 to TRBJ2-2; D gene ambiguous. Germline V gives CDR1 SGHTA, CDR2 FQGTGA. CDR3 length: 13 amino acids. The CDR3 DNA follows: TGTGCCAGCAGTTTAAATCCCACCGGGGAGCTGTTTTTT. This codes for CASSLNPTGELFF.

The chain combines TRBV9 with TRBJ1-2; the D is unclear. V lost 2 bases and J 5 bases, leaving 16 bases between the germline ends. The CDR3 loop spans 15 amino acids. Germline V gives CDR1 SGDLS, CDR2 YYNGEE. CDR3 in DNA: TGTGCCAGCAGCGTGGGTCAGAGGCAAAATTATGGCTACACCTTC. Amino acids: CASSVGQRQNYGYTF.

The chain couples TRBV9 to TRBJ1-6, with D hard to call. V shed 4 bases and J shed 7 bases, with 6 bases lying between them. CDR1 is SGDLS and CDR2 is YYNGEE in the germline V gene. This CDR3 is built from 12 residues. The CDR3 protein is CASSPGNSPLHF. The CDR3 coding sequence is TGTGCCAGCAGCCCGGGGAATTCACCCCTCCACTTT.

This chain uses TRBV6-1 with TRBJ1-1, with 7 positions matching TRBD1. The V segment lost 0 bases and the J segment 4 bases; nucleotides outside the gene matches: 14. The V gene's germline CDR1 is MNHNS and CDR2 SASEGT. The CDR3 covers 18 residues. The CDR3 loop is CASSEASRQGGRGTEAFF. The CDR3 DNA is TGTGCCAGCAGTGAAGCGAGTAGGCAGGGGGGCCGTGGCACTGAAGCTTTCTTT.

The chain joins TRBV7-2 to TRBJ1-6; a possible D gene is TRBD1 (5 bases). There are 14 residues in the CDR3. The germline V and J ends were trimmed by 0 bases and 10 bases, with 10 bases remaining between them. CDR1 is SGHTA and CDR2 is FQGNSA in the germline V gene. CDR3 bases: TGTGCCAGCAGCTTAGCGCAGGGTCGGTCACCCCTCCACTTT. This codes for CASSLAQGRSPLHF.

The chain carries TRBV30 and TRBJ1-2; 7 bases align to TRBD1. The CDR3 runs to 16 residues. The trim removed 4 bases at V and 1 base at J, leaving 12 bases unmatched. Germline CDR1 GTSNPN, CDR2 SVGIG (reference sequence). This CDR3 is CAWMEGQRLNNYGYTF. The DNA of the CDR3 is TGTGCCTGGATGGAGGGACAGCGACTAAATAACTATGGCTACACCTTC.

The chain couples TRBV6-1 to TRBJ2-7, with 9 bases fitting TRBD1. The V gene's germline CDR1 is MNHNS and CDR2 SASEGT. This CDR3 has 15 amino acids. Trimming took 3 bases from V and 2 from J; bases not matched to a gene: 5. The chain's CDR3 is CASSEGDRAPYEQYF. Written as DNA, the CDR3 is TGTGCCAGCAGTGAGGGGGACAGGGCCCCCTACGAGCAGTACTTC.

The chain couples TRBV18 to TRBJ2-5; D is possibly TRBD1 (6 bases). The CDR3 extends over 14 amino acids. Germline assignment: CDR1 KGHSH and CDR2 LQKENI. Trimming removed 2 bases at V and 2 bases at J, with 9 bases between. The CDR3: CASSPTGLQETQYF. The CDR3 coding sequence is TGTGCCAGCTCACCAACAGGGCTTCAAGAGACCCAGTACTTC.

The chain joins TRBV5-1 to TRBJ1-1; TRBD1 is a possible D gene (6 bases). Germline-derived CDR1 and CDR2 are SGHRS and YFSETQ. Trimming shortened V by 7 bases and J by 0 bases, and 10 bases separated the two germline ends. CDR3 length equals 13 residues. This CDR3 reads CASHRDMNTEAFF. CDR3 nucleotide sequence: TGCGCCAGCCACCGGGACATGAACACTGAAGCTTTCTTT. The whole variable domain, filled in from reference TRBV5-1 and TRBJ1-1, reads KAGVTQTPRYLIKTRGQQVTLSCSPISGHRSVSWYQQTPGQGLQFLFEYFSETQRNKGNFPGRFSGRQFSNSRSEMNVSTLELGDSALYLCASHRDMNTEAFFGQGTRLTVV.

The rearrangement uses TRBV5-6 and TRBJ2-3; 10 nucleotides agree with TRBD2. The CDR3 has 14 residues. Per the germline V gene, CDR1 is SGHDT and CDR2 is YYEEEE. Trimming removed 2 bases from V and 4 bases from J; junction bases left unmatched: 1. CDR3 amino acids: CASSLAGGPDTQYF. The CDR3 nucleotides read TGTGCCAGCAGCTTAGCGGGGGGGCCAGATACGCAGTATTTT.

This chain connects TRBV6-1 to TRBJ1-5; D is unclear. CDR3 length: 13 amino acids. The V and J ends lost 3 bases and 7 bases respectively, with 10 bases between them. Per germline, CDR1 MNHNS and CDR2 SASEGT. CDR3 nucleotides: TGTGCCAGCAGTGAGGTGAGTCAGCAGCCCCAGCATTTT. It codes for CASSEVSQQPQHF.

The chain carries TRBV11-3 and TRBJ1-6; D unclear. This CDR3 comprises 13 residues. CDR1 and CDR2 (germline): SGHNT, YENEEA. Between the trimmed V and J ends, which lost 4 bases and 6 bases, there was a span of 7 bases. The CDR3 DNA follows: TGTGCCAGCAGCTCCCCAGCTAATTCACCCCTCCACTTT. It is translated as CASSSPANSPLHF.

This clone was found once. The chain uses TRBV9 and TRBJ1-1; D possibly corresponds to TRBD1 (5 bases). The CDR3 length is 15 residues. Trimming removed 3 bases at V and 3 bases at J, with 15 bases between. The V gene's germline CDR1 is SGDLS and CDR2 YYNGEE. In DNA form, the CDR3 reads TGTGCCAGCAGCGAGGGCAGGGAAAGGTACACTGAAGCTTTCTTT. This translates into CASSEGRERYTEAFF.

This clone came up once. The chain uses TRBV4-1 and TRBJ2-3; 13 nucleotides line up with TRBD2. Germline values: CDR1 MGHRA, CDR2 YSYEKL. CDR3 length equals 20 residues. Trimming removed 3 bases from V and 1 base from J; junction bases left unmatched: 13. The CDR3 nucleotides read TGCGCCAGCAGCCATCCCGGACTAGCGGGGGCCCAGTATCGCACAGATACGCAGTATTTT. It is translated as CASSHPGLAGAQYRTDTQYF.

This sequence joins TRBV6-5 and TRBJ2-7; possibly TRBD1 for D (6 bases). The CDR3 contains 16 residues. Germline V gene sequence: CDR1 MNHEY, CDR2 SVGAGI. V lost 2 bases, J lost 3 bases, and 17 bases lay in between. CDR3 nucleotide sequence: TGTGCCAGCAGTTACCATAACAGGGACGGGCGCTACGAGCAGTACTTC. Protein sequence: CASSYHNRDGRYEQYF.

The V gene is TRBV27, the J gene TRBJ1-1; a weak D match, TRBD1 (5 bases). CDR3 length equals 13 residues. Trimming took 3 bases from V and 4 from J, leaving 9 bases between them. Looked up from germline, CDR1 is MNHEY and CDR2 is SMNVEV (reference sequence). This chain's CDR3 is CASSFKGSTEAFF. CDR3 nucleotides: TGTGCCAGCAGTTTTAAGGGGTCCACTGAAGCTTTCTTT.

This chain uses TRBV5-1 with TRBJ1-6; D perhaps matches TRBD1 (5 bases). Germline CDR1 is SGHRS and CDR2 is YFSETQ. Between the trimmed V and J ends, which lost 4 bases and 6 bases, there was a span of 17 bases. This CDR3 has 16 residues. The CDR3 protein is CASSHQGGLGNSPLHF. DNA of the CDR3: TGCGCCAGCAGCCATCAGGGTGGGCTCGGTAATTCACCCCTCCACTTT.

J is TRBJ1-4 and V is TRBV4-1, with D hard to call. V gave up 1 base and J gave up 5 bases, with 14 bases separating them. This CDR3 region has 16 residues. Germline assignment: CDR1 MGHRA and CDR2 YSYEKL. CDR3 sequence: CASSQGQLTPNEKLFF. CDR3 DNA: TGCGCCAGCAGCCAAGGCCAGCTTACCCCAAATGAAAAACTGTTTTTT.